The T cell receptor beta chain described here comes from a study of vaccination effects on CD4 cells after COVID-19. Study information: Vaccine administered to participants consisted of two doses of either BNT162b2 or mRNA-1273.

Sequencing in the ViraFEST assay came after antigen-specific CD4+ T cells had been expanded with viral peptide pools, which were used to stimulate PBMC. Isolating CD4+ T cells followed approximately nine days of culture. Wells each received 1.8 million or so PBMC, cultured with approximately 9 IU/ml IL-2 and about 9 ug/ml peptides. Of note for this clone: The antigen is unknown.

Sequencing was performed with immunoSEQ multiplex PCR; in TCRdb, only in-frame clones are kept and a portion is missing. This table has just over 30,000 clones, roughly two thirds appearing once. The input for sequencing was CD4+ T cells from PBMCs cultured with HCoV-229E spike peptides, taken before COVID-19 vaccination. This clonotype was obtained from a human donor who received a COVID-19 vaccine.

The CDR3 DNA reads as TGTGCCAGCAGCTTAGAGCGGCTGTCAGGACCCACAGATACGCAGTATTTT. Encoded protein: CASSLERLSGPTDTQYF. The chain is built from TRBV7-8 and TRBJ2-3, with TRBD2 as a possible D gene (5 bases). Germline V gives CDR1 SGHVS, CDR2 FQNEAQ. Trimming stripped 1 base from V and 2 bases from J, with 16 bases between. The CDR3 is 17 amino acids.